This passage covers 25 T cell receptor beta chains from one sample sequenced in a study of cytomegalovirus exposure and HLA in healthy donors. PCR was performed using 60 Vbeta and 13 Jbeta primers. This table comes from immunoSEQ multiplex PCR, and its TCRdb copy is limited to in-frame clones, with some not included. The table includes roughly 100,000 clones, around 64% detected once. The sequencing input was PBMCs. Source of these receptors: a man between 60 and 75 years old in good health and CMV-seronegative.

This clone has more than one count but fewer than ten. The chain recombines TRBV29-1 with TRBJ2-5, with D possibly being TRBD1 (5 bases). V lost 2 bases and J lost 0, with 7 bases in between. Germline V lookup: CDR1 SQVTM, CDR2 ANQGSEA. The CDR3 is made up of 13 amino acids. The CDR3 reads CSVERGNQETQYF. CDR3 sequence (DNA): TGCAGCGTTGAAAGGGGAAACCAAGAGACCCAGTACTTC.

The V and J genes are TRBV6-6 and TRBJ1-5; maybe TRBD1 (6 bases). V lost 4 bases to trimming and J lost 4 bases, with 17 bases between them. This CDR3 has 16 residues. Per the germline V gene, CDR1 is MNHNY and CDR2 is SVGAGI (reference sequence). For the CDR3, the DNA is TGTGCCAGCAGTTCTACGACAGGATTGATGAATCAGCCCCAGCATTTT. Amino acids: CASSSTTGLMNQPQHF.

The V call is TRBV6-1, the J call TRBJ2-7; maybe TRBD1 (6 bases). Germline V gene lookup returns CDR1 MNHNS and CDR2 SASEGT. The CDR3 loop spans 15 amino acids. V lost 4 bases and J 0 bases, leaving 13 bases between the germline ends. The CDR3 here is CASSGTVIYSYEQYF. The CDR3 DNA sequence: TGTGCCAGCAGTGGGACAGTTATATACTCCTACGAGCAGTACTTC.

The gene calls are TRBV11-2 and TRBJ1-2; no clear D. Germline CDR1 reads SGHAT; CDR2 reads FQNNGV. Deletions cut 5 bases from V and 4 bases from J, with 20 bases between. This CDR3 contains 16 residues. In nucleotides, the CDR3 is TGTGCCAGCAGCCCCCCGTTCTCTCGCTCCGGCTATGGCTACACCTTC. Amino acid sequence: CASSPPFSRSGYGYTF.

The chain links TRBV10-1 to TRBJ2-1; 8 bases fit TRBD2. The germline CDR1 and CDR2 sequences are WNHNN and SYGVQD (reference sequence). V was pared by 3 bases and J by 7 bases, with 5 bases of the junction left unmatched. CDR3 length: 14 residues. The DNA for the CDR3 is TGCGCCAGCAGTGACCCGACTAGCGATAATGAGCAGTTCTTC. This sequence encodes CASSDPTSDNEQFF.

This CDR3 is CASGFPTGGNTEAFF. The CDR3 coding sequence is TGTGCCAGCGGGTTTCCGACAGGGGGAAATACTGAAGCTTTCTTT. This chain connects TRBV28 to TRBJ1-1, with 9 bases matching TRBD1. Losses at the gene ends were 8 bases for V and 5 bases for J; bases not matched to a gene: 12. The CDR3 loop spans 15 amino acids. In germline, CDR1 is MDHEN, CDR2 SYDVKM.

This chain joins TRBV4-1 and TRBJ2-7; tentative D call: TRBD1 (5 bases). The CDR3 contains 14 residues. From germline, CDR1 is MGHRA and CDR2 YSYEKL. V was cut by 1 base and J by 3 bases, with 10 bases left in between. The CDR3 protein is CASSQVSGLYEQYF. In nucleotides, the CDR3 is TGCGCCAGCAGCCAAGTCTCAGGGCTCTACGAGCAGTACTTC.

The V gene is TRBV9, the J gene TRBJ2-3; 8 bases match TRBD2. Per germline, CDR1 SGDLS and CDR2 YYNGEE. J lost 1 base, V lost 5 bases, and 3 bases had no gene match. This CDR3 spans 14 amino acids. DNA of the CDR3: TGTGCCAGCAGTGATAGCGGGGGCACAGATACGCAGTATTTT. As protein: CASSDSGGTDTQYF.

The chain joins TRBV7-9 to TRBJ2-5, with 7 bases that match TRBD1. This CDR3 is 13 amino acids long. CDR1 and CDR2 from the germline V gene are SEHNR and FQNEAQ (reference sequence). The ends lost 11 bases at V and 4 bases at J; junction bases unmatched: 10. The CDR3 spells CAEGHNRGETQYF. CDR3 DNA sequence: TGTGCCGAGGGACACAACAGGGGAGAGACCCAGTACTTC.

This clone showed up just a few times. This chain links TRBV7-2 with TRBJ2-1; 10 bases match TRBD2. The CDR3 sequence is 15 residues long. Germline trimming cut 5 bases from V and 9 bases from J; bases unmatched to any gene: 10. The V gene's germline CDR1 is SGHTA and CDR2 FQGNSA. The CDR3 DNA is TGTGCCAGCAGCCAGGGGCTAGCGGGAGCCCCTGAGCAGTTCTTC. Its translation is CASSQGLAGAPEQFF.

This chain links TRBV11-3 with TRBJ1-5; 7 bases fit TRBD1. In germline, CDR1 is SGHNT, CDR2 YENEEA. The CDR3 runs to 13 residues. V lost 9 bases to trimming and J lost 7 bases; unmatched junction nucleotides: 9. CDR3 protein: CARDRVGGQPQHF. CDR3 nucleotide sequence: TGTGCCAGAGACAGGGTTGGGGGCCAGCCCCAGCATTTT.

CDR3 in DNA: TGTGCCAGCAGTAGGGACAGGGGAACCAAAAACATTCAGTACTTC. Amino acids: CASSRDRGTKNIQYF. V usage is TRBV2 and J usage is TRBJ2-4; 10 bases are a match to TRBD1. This CDR3 is built from 15 residues. V shed 5 bases and J 2 bases; nucleotides not matched to a gene: 3. Per germline, CDR1 SNHLY and CDR2 FYNNEI.

The J gene is TRBJ2-3, the V gene TRBV4-1; 7 bases map to TRBD2. CDR1 is MGHRA and CDR2 is YSYEKL in the germline V gene. The CDR3 sequence is 13 residues long. V trimming: 4 bases; J trimming: 9 bases; junction bases outside the gene matches: 7. CDR3: CASSRNDGGTQYF. CDR3 sequence (DNA): TGCGCCAGCAGCCGGAACGACGGGGGGACGCAGTATTTT.

The genes are TRBV6-1 and TRBJ2-7; 12 nucleotides align to TRBD2. Germline loops: CDR1 MNHNS, CDR2 SASEGT. The CDR3 runs to 15 residues. J was trimmed by 3 bases and V by 8 bases; bases with no gene match: 8. CDR3 nucleotides: TGTGCCAGCCGGCTAGCGGGAGGGTTGGTCTACGAGCAGTACTTC. As protein: CASRLAGGLVYEQYF.

By frequency in the sample, this clone is medium-sized. J is TRBJ2-4 and V is TRBV5-8; 7 bases fit TRBD1. CDR1 is SGHTS, CDR2 YDEGEE, per germline. The CDR3 is 13 amino acids. The trim removed 9 bases at V and 6 bases at J, leaving 9 bases unmatched. In DNA form, the CDR3 reads TGTGCCATCTGGACAGGATCGGGAAACATTCAGTACTTC. The encoded protein is CAIWTGSGNIQYF.

This clone came up a few times. The chain employs TRBV9 and TRBJ2-1; 10 bases match TRBD2. This CDR3 comprises 16 residues. V was clipped by 4 bases and J by 1 base; unmatched bases: 5. The V gene's germline CDR1 is SGDLS and CDR2 YYNGEE. CDR3 in DNA: TGTGCCAGCAGCACCCTAGCGGGGGAGTCCTACAATGAGCAGTTCTTC. Its translation is CASSTLAGESYNEQFF.

The rearrangement links TRBV4-2 to TRBJ2-3; D is possibly TRBD2 (7 bases). Germline V lookup: CDR1 LGHNA, CDR2 YNFKEQ. V was shortened by 3 bases and J by 1 base, with 14 bases between the two germline ends. This CDR3 comprises 16 residues. The CDR3 region is CASSQGVGGRTDTQYF. The CDR3 region has the DNA TGTGCCAGCAGCCAGGGGGTCGGGGGGCGCACAGATACGCAGTATTTT.

The table lists this clone with a few counts. The J gene is TRBJ2-6, the V gene TRBV5-1, with 8 bases matching TRBD1. V lost 2 bases to trimming and J lost 0 bases; unmatched junction nucleotides: 1. Per germline, CDR1 SGHRS and CDR2 YFSETQ. The CDR3 is 16 amino acids. The CDR3 nucleotides read TGCGCCAGCAGCTTTGGACAGGGCTCTGGGGCCAACGTCCTGACTTTC. Translation gives CASSFGQGSGANVLTF.

This clone was detected a few times. V is TRBV6-6 and J is TRBJ2-7; D is unresolved. Trimming left V 6 bases short and J 6 bases short, with 12 bases between. Germline V gene data show CDR1 as MNHNY and CDR2 as SVGAGI (reference sequence). This CDR3 region has 12 residues. As DNA, the CDR3 is TGTGCCAGCAGCCAAACCCAAGCCGAGCAGTACTTC. Translation: CASSQTQAEQYF.

V gene TRBV5-1 combines with J gene TRBJ2-1; D might be TRBD2 (5 bases). Germline V lookup: CDR1 SGHRS, CDR2 YFSETQ. V dropped 2 bases and J dropped 4 bases, with 13 bases sitting between them. This CDR3 contains 15 residues. Here the CDR3 DNA reads TGCGCCAGCAGCTTTAGCGTAGTCGGGTACAATGAGCAGTTCTTC. Encoded protein: CASSFSVVGYNEQFF.

As to this clone: A clone one base away is much larger, so this may be a read error. This chain connects TRBV4-1 to TRBJ2-5; 8 bases match TRBD1. The CDR3 is 17 residues long. Unmatched junction bases numbered 11, after V lost 0 bases and J lost 5 bases. Germline CDR1 and CDR2: MGHRA and YSYEKL. Written as DNA, the CDR3 is TGCGCCAGCAGCCAAGAAGGGCCCCAGGGGGCGGTGGAGACCCAGTACTTC. Translation: CASSQEGPQGAVETQYF.

This chain links TRBV2 with TRBJ2-1, with TRBD1 as a possible D gene (6 bases). Trimming stripped 8 bases from V and 3 bases from J, with 11 bases between. Germline V gene lookup returns CDR1 SNHLY and CDR2 FYNNEI. The CDR3 runs 13 residues. CDR3 nucleotides: TGTGCCAGCGGGGGACACCTCTACAATGAGCAGTTCTTC. Translating it yields CASGGHLYNEQFF.

V gene TRBV5-8 combines with J gene TRBJ2-3; TRBD1 matches at 9 bases. The CDR3 is 17 residues long. Germline V lookup: CDR1 SGHTS, CDR2 YDEGEE. With 4 bases clipped from V and 1 base from J, the junction kept 10 bases outside the gene matches. CDR3 DNA: TGTGCCAGCAGCCCGGGGTTGACAGGGGGACGCACAGATACGCAGTATTTT. Protein product: CASSPGLTGGRTDTQYF.

The rearrangement joins TRBV7-9 to TRBJ2-5; TRBD1 matches at 9 bases. After removal of 1 base from V and 5 bases from J, the junction contained 5 bases not matched to a gene. Germline lookup yields CDR1 SEHNR and CDR2 FQNEAQ (reference sequence). CDR3 length: 15 amino acids. The CDR3 sequence is CASSLDTGGRETQYF. CDR3 coding DNA: TGTGCCAGCAGCTTAGATACAGGGGGCCGGGAGACCCAGTACTTC.

There are a few counts of this clone. The chain recombines TRBV10-2 with TRBJ2-1; D ambiguous. This CDR3 spans 11 amino acids. Between the trimmed V and J ends, which lost 5 bases and 10 bases, there was a span of 9 bases. Germline assignment: CDR1 WSHSY and CDR2 SAAADI. The CDR3, as DNA: TGCGCCAGCAGTTCGTACCGGGAGCAGTTCTTC. It translates to CASSSYREQFF.